A selection of T cell receptor beta chains follows, all from one sample in a study of T-cell reconstitution after alpha-beta-depleted transplantation in children. One entry per CDR3 protein results from TCRdb running MiXCR on the PCR reads. Among a few hundred thousand distinct CDR3 sequences listed, 9.7% were seen once. Sequences were derived from PBMCs from the stem cell graft donor, sampled from the stem cell graft. The source is a human donor who donated a stem cell graft to a child with SCID. Both conserved end residues are part of each CDR3. D genes are given only for firm matches. The size field is filled for only some rows; it gives once, few, many or a size class.

abundance,v_gene,j_gene,d_gene,CDR3nt,CDR3aa
many,TRBV21-1,TRBJ2-1,NA,TGTGCCAGCAGCAAAGATGAAGGGGACTCCTACAATGAGCAGTTCTTC,CASSKDEGDSYNEQFF
many,TRBV7-2,TRBJ1-6,NA,TGTGCCAGCAGCCTAGGCGGGGGCTCCTATAATTCACCCCTCCACTTT,CASSLGGGSYNSPLHF
many,TRBV3-1,TRBJ1-1,NA,TGTGCCAGCAGAAGGAACAGGGTAGACGACACTGAAGCTTTCTTT,CASRRNRVDDTEAFF
many,TRBV10-1,TRBJ1-5,NA,TGCGCCAGCCCTAGCAATCAGCCCCAGCATTTT,CASPSNQPQHF
many,TRBV7-2,TRBJ1-2,TRBD1,TGTGCCAGCAGCTTAGCACCGGGACAGAACTATGGCTACACCTTC,CASSLAPGQNYGYTF
many,TRBV11-2,TRBJ1-2,NA,TGTGCCAGCGGGGGGGGGAAGGATACGGGCTACACCTTC,CASGGGKDTGYTF
many,TRBV5-5,TRBJ1-1,NA,TGTGCCAGCAGCTTAATTGAGCGGGTAGCTTTGAACACTGAAGCTTTCTTT,CASSLIERVALNTEAFF
many,TRBV15,TRBJ2-4,NA,TGTGCCACCAGCAGGGACTACAGGGCTTGGGACATTCAGTACTTC,CATSRDYRAWDIQYF
NA,TRBV29-1,TRBJ2-1,TRBD2,TGCAGCGGCCGAGCAATTCCGGGACTAGGCGACGATGAGCAGTTCTTC,CSGRAIPGLGDDEQFF
many,TRBV20-1,TRBJ2-3,NA,TGCAGTGCTCATAAACCCTTTAGCACAGATACGCAGTATTTT,CSAHKPFSTDTQYF
many,TRBV9,TRBJ2-3,TRBD2,TGTGCCAGCAGCGCCCTCCTAGCGGGGGGACTCACAGATACGCAGTATTTT,CASSALLAGGLTDTQYF
many,TRBV29-1,TRBJ2-5,NA,TGCAGCGTACTTCACGGCTCCCAAGAGACCCAGTACTTC,CSVLHGSQETQYF
many,TRBV6-1,TRBJ1-1,NA,TGTGCCAGCTACAGGGTGGGCGGAACTGAAGCTTTCTTT,CASYRVGGTEAFF